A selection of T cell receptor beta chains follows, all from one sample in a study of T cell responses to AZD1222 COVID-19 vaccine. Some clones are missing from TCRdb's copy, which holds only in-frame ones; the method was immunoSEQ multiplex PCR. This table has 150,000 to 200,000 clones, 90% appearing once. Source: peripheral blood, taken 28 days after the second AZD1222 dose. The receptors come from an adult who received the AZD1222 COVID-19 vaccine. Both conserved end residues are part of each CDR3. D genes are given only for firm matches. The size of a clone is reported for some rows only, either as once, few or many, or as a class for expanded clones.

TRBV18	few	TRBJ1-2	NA	CASSQGKRVGYTF	TGTGCCAGCTCCCAAGGAAAAAGGGTTGGCTACACCTTC
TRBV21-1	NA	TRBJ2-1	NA	CASTRPEGSNEQFF	TGTGCCAGCACCCGACCGGAGGGTTCCAATGAGCAGTTCTTC
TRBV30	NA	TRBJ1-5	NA	CAWSRRDLNQPQHF	TGTGCCTGGAGTCGGCGCGACCTAAATCAGCCCCAGCATTTT
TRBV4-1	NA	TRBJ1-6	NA	CASSQDGAGISPLHF	TGCGCCAGCAGCCAAGATGGGGCGGGGATTTCACCCCTCCACTTT
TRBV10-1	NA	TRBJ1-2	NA	CATFPSPGHGYGYTF	TGCGCCACCTTTCCTTCACCGGGACATGGCTATGGCTACACCTTC
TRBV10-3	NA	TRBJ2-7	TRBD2	CAISESLAGRVVRAEQYF	TGTGCCATCAGTGAGTCGCTAGCGGGAAGGGTGGTTAGGGCCGAGCAGTACTTC
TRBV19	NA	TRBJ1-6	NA	CASSPFSDKYSPLHF	TGTGCCAGTAGTCCCTTTTCGGACAAGTATTCACCCCTCCACTTT
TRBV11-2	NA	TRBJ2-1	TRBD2	CASSKIAGVDGEQFF	TGTGCCAGCAGCAAAATAGCGGGAGTGGATGGGGAGCAGTTCTTC
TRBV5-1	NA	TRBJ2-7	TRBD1	CASSFGDRPYEQYF	TGCGCCAGCAGCTTCGGGGACAGGCCCTACGAGCAGTACTTC
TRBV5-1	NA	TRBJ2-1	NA	CASSLSLPSSYNEQFF	TGCGCCAGCAGCTTGTCTTTGCCAAGCTCCTACAATGAGCAGTTCTTC
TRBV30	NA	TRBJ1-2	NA	CAWKGVGRDYGYTF	TGTGCCTGGAAGGGGGTTGGGAGAGACTATGGCTACACCTTC
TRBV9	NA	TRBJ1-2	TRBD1	CASSGPPGTGDGYTF	TGTGCCAGCAGCGGACCCCCCGGGACAGGGGACGGCTACACCTTC